This is a list of T cell receptor beta chains from one sample in a study of CD8 T cells in Susac syndrome. TCRdb recomputed calls from the immunoSEQ multiplex PCR reads with MiXCR, one row per CDR3 protein. This sample carries approximately 190,000 distinct CDR3 sequences, 95% of them seen once, and the ten largest clones take approximately 0.16%. The sample consisted of CD8+ T cells from PBMCs. These TCRs come from a human donor with Susac syndrome. The CDR3 runs from the conserved cysteine through the conserved F or W. A D gene is named only where the DNA matches it firmly. Some rows mark clone size as missing; the rest say once, few, many or name a class of expanded clone.

J,D,V,size,DNA,CDR3
TRBJ1-3,.,TRBV23-1,.,TGCGCCAGCAGTCAATACTCTCGGATCGAACATGTCAGAAACACCATATATTTT,CASSQYSRIEHVRNTIYF
TRBJ2-2,.,TRBV7-3,.,TGTGCCAGCAGCTTAACGGGGGTGGGGCCCTCGACCGGGGAGCTGTTTTTT,CASSLTGVGPSTGELFF
TRBJ1-1,TRBD1,TRBV4-1,.,TGCGCCAGCAGCCAAGATCCCAGGGGGATGGGTGAAGCTTTCTTT,CASSQDPRGMGEAFF
TRBJ2-1,TRBD2,TRBV9,.,TGTGCCAGCAGCGTAGTCGGTCGGACTAGCGGGGACAATGAGCAGTTCTTC,CASSVVGRTSGDNEQFF
TRBJ2-2,.,TRBV5-1,.,TGCGCCAGTAAAGCGGACACCGGGGAGCTGTTTTTT,CASKADTGELFF
TRBJ1-1,.,TRBV5-1,.,TGCGCCAGCAGCCTCCGAGGACACACGGGCACTGAAGCTTTCTTT,CASSLRGHTGTEAFF
TRBJ1-6,.,TRBV30,.,TGTGCCTGGAGTAGCTCCTATAATTCACCCCTCCACTTT,CAWSSSYNSPLHF
TRBJ2-7,TRBD2,TRBV28,.,TGTGCCAGCAGTTTAAGGCGGGAGTCTAGCTACGAGCAGTACTTC,CASSLRRESSYEQYF
TRBJ1-5,.,TRBV20-1,.,TGCAGTGCTAGAGATTTGGGTTACAATCAGCCCCAGCATTTT,CSARDLGYNQPQHF
TRBJ1-3,.,TRBV4-1,.,TGCGCCAGCACGGAAGGGGGGGGTTTTCACTCTGGAAACACCATATATTTT,CASTEGGGFHSGNTIYF
TRBJ2-7,.,TRBV27,.,TGTGCCAGCGGGGCGTTACAGGGCGATAACTACGAGCAGTACTTC,CASGALQGDNYEQYF
TRBJ1-5,TRBD1,TRBV7-9,.,TGTGCCAGCAGCTCTACCGGGACAGGGCTTCAGCCCCAGCATTTT,CASSSTGTGLQPQHF
TRBJ2-1,.,TRBV20-1,.,TGCAGTGCTAATCGATTCGTCCTCAATGAGCAGTTCTTC,CSANRFVLNEQFF
TRBJ2-1,TRBD2,TRBV20-1,.,TGCAGTGCCACTGACGGGACTAGCGGGATCTCCTACAATGAGCAGTTCTTC,CSATDGTSGISYNEQFF
TRBJ1-1,.,TRBV5-6,.,TGTGCCAGCAGCTTGCAGTCCGAAGCTTTCTTT,CASSLQSEAFF
TRBJ2-4,.,TRBV9,.,TGTGCCAGCAGCTCGGGAGTAGCCAAAAACATTCAGTACTTC,CASSSGVAKNIQYF
TRBJ2-7,TRBD1,TRBV13,.,TGTGCCAGCAGCCGCCGGGACAGCCTTTACGAGCAGTACTTC,CASSRRDSLYEQYF
TRBJ2-1,TRBD2,TRBV3-1,.,TGTGCCAGCAGCCAGGAACCGGGACTAGGACTGTTCTTC,CASSQEPGLGLFF
TRBJ1-2,.,TRBV7-8,.,TGTGCCAGCAGCTTAGCGCTTCACAGGGAAAACTATGGCTACACCTTC,CASSLALHRENYGYTF
TRBJ2-7,TRBD2,TRBV30,.,TGTGCCTGGAGTGAAAATCTAGCGGGGGGTACCTACGAGCAGTACTTC,CAWSENLAGGTYEQYF
TRBJ2-5,TRBD2,TRBV3-1,once,TGTGCCAGCAGCCAGTCTTCGGCGGGAGGTGGAGAGACCCAGTACTTC,CASSQSSAGGGETQYF
TRBJ1-2,.,TRBV5-1,.,TGCGCCAGCAGCTCGAACCGGGTCGCCTATGGCTACACCTTC,CASSSNRVAYGYTF
TRBJ1-4,TRBD1,TRBV4-1,.,TGCGCCAGCAGCCACGGGACAGGGGGAAGTGAGGGTCATGAAAAACTGTTTTTT,CASSHGTGGSEGHEKLFF
TRBJ2-7,.,TRBV28,.,TGTGCCAGCAGTGGAGCGGAGGAGCAGTACTTC,CASSGAEEQYF